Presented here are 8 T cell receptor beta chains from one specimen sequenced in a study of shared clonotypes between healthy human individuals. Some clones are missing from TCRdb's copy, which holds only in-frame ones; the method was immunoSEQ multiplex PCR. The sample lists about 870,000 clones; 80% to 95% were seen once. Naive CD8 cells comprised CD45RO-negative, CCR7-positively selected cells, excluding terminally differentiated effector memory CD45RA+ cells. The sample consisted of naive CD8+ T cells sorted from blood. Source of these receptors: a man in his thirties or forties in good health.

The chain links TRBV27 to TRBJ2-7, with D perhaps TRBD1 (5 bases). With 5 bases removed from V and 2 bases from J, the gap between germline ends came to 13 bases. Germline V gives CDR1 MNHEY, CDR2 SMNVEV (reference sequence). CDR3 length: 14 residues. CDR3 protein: CASSPFQGPYEQYF. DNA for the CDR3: TGTGCCAGCAGTCCTTTTCAGGGCCCCTACGAGCAGTACTTC.

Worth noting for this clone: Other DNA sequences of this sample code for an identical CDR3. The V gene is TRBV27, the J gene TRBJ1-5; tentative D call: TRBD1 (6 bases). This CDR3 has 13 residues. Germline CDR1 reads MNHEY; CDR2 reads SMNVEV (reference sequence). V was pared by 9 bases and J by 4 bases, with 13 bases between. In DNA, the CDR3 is TGTGCCAGTAGAACAGGGCTTAATCAGCCCCAGCATTTT. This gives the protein CASRTGLNQPQHF.

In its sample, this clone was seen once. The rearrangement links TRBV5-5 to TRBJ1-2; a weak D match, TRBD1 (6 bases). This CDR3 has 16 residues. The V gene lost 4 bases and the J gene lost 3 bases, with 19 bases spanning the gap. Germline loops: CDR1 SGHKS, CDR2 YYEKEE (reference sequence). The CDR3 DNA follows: TGTGCCAGCAGCCCCACACGTAACAGGGATTACTATGGCTACACCTTC. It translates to CASSPTRNRDYYGYTF.

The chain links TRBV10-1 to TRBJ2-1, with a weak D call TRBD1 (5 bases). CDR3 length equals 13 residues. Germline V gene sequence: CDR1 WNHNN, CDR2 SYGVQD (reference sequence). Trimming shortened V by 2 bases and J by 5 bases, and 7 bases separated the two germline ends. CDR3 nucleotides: TGCGCCAGCAGTGAGAAGGGGAACAATGAGCAGTTCTTC. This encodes CASSEKGNNEQFF.

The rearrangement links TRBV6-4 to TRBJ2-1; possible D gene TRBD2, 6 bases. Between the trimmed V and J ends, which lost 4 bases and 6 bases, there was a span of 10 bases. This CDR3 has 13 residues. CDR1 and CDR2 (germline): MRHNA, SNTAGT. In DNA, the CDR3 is TGTGCCAGCAGTGCGTCGGGAGTCAATGAGCAGTTCTTC. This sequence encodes CASSASGVNEQFF.

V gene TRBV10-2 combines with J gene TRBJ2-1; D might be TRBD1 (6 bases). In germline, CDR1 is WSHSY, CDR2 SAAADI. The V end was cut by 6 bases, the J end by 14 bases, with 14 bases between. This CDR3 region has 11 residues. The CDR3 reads CASRDLGAEFF. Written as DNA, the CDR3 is TGCGCCAGCAGGGACTTGGGGGCGGAGTTCTTC.

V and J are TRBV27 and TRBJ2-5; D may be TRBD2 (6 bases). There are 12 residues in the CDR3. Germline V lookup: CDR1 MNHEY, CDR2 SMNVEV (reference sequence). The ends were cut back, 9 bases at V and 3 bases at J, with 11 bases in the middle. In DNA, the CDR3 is TGTGCCAGTAGGGACTGGGAAGAGACCCAGTACTTC. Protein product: CASRDWEETQYF.

CDR3 DNA: TGTGCCAGCAGCTTGTGGAACGATCAGCCCCAGCATTTT. Translated, it gives CASSLWNDQPQHF. The V call is TRBV5-6, the J call TRBJ1-5; no clear D. V was pared by 1 base and J by 5 bases, with 7 bases between. Germline CDR1 reads SGHDT; CDR2 reads YYEEEE. The CDR3 covers 13 residues.